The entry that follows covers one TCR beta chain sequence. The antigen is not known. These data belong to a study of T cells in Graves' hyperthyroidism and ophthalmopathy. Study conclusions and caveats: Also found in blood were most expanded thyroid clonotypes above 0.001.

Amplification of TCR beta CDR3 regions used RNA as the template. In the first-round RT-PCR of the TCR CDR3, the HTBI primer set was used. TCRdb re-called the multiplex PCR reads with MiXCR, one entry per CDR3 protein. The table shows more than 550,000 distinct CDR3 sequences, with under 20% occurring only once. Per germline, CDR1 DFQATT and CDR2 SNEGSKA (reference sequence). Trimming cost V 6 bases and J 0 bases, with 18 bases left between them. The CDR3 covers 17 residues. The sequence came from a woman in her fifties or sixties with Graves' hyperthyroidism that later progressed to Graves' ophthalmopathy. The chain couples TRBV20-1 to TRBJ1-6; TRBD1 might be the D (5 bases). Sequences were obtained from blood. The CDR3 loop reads CSAKEIGAASYNSPLHF. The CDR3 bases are TGCAGTGCCAAAGAGATCGGGGCCGCCTCCTATAATTCACCCCTCCACTTT.